This T cell receptor beta chain was found in a study of shared clonotypes between healthy human individuals. Study results and caveats: Clonotype sharing among donors was thought likely to change with sequencing depth. Between several donors, naive CD4 clonotypes were shared at a level of around 4.9%. Against clonotypes common to all four donors, non-shared ones had lower generation probabilities.

The naive CD8 subset, CD45RO-negative cells positively selected for CCR7, excluded terminally differentiated effector memory CD45RA+ cells. On sorted subsets, replicate PCRs used approximately 190 ng DNA, or some 28,000 T cell genomes. Here immunoSEQ multiplex PCR was the method, and the copy in TCRdb shows in-frame clones only, minus some. Of about 2.1 million clones in the sample, roughly 95% were seen once. With 3 bases removed from V and 3 bases from J, the gap between germline ends came to 18 bases. The germline gives CDR1 MNHEY, CDR2 SMNVEV (reference sequence). The CDR3 runs 16 residues. Details on this clone: Its antigen is unknown.

The receptor comes from a young man in good health. Some clones in this sample may be carry-over from other donors' samples. The specimen was naive CD8+ T cells from PBMCs. This chain connects TRBV27 to TRBJ2-7, with D possibly being TRBD2 (6 bases). The chain's CDR3 is CASSLGVGSGDYEQYF. The CDR3, as DNA: TGTGCCAGCAGTTTGGGGGTAGGGTCGGGGGACTACGAGCAGTACTTC.